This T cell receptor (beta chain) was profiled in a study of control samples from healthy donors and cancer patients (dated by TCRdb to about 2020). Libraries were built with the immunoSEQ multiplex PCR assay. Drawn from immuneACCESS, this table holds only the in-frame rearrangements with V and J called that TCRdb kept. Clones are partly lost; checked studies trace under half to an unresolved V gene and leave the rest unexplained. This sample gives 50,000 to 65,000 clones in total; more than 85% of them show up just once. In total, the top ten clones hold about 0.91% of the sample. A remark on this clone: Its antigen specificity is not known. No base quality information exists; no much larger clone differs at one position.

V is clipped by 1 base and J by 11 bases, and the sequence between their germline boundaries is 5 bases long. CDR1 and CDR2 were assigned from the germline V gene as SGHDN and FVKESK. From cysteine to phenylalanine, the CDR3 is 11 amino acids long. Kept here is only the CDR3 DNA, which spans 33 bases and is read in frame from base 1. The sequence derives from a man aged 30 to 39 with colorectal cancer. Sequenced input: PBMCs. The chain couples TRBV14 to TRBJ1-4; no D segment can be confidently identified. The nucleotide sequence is TGTGCCAGCAGCCAAGTGGGGAAACTGTTTTTT. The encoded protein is CASSQVGKLFF.